A single sample is the source of the 13 T cell receptor beta chains below, sequenced in a study of radiotherapy plus CTLA-4 blockade in lung cancer. Profiling relied on immunoSEQ multiplex PCR, and the TCRdb table lists in-frame clones only, not all of them. The sample contains some 25,000 clones, 70% to 75% of which appear only once. This sample comprised peripheral blood, obtained from a patient treated with radiotherapy plus ipilimumab. Receptor source: a human donor with non-small cell lung cancer whose response to radiotherapy plus ipilimumab could not be evaluated.

This clone was found a few times. The V gene is TRBV11-2, the J gene TRBJ2-2; D gene uncertain. CDR1 SGHAT and CDR2 FQNNGV come from the germline V gene. The CDR3 totals 12 residues. V gave up 5 bases and J gave up 5 bases, with 6 bases separating them. The CDR3 coding sequence is TGTGCCAGCAGCCCGGTAACCGGGGAGCTGTTTTTT. It encodes CASSPVTGELFF. The whole variable domain, filled in from reference TRBV11-2 and TRBJ2-2, reads EAGVAQSPRYKIIEKRQSVAFWCNPISGHATLYWYQQILGQGPKLLIQFQNNGVVDDSQLPKDRFSAERLKGVDSTLKIQPAKLEDSAVYLCASSPVTGELFFGEGSRLTVL.

This clone was observed a few times. The chain has TRBV18 and TRBJ1-5; D is uncertain. The V and J ends lost 5 bases and 3 bases respectively, with 14 bases between them. The CDR3 length is 15 residues. The germline V gene has CDR1 KGHSH and CDR2 LQKENI. This chain's CDR3 is CASSGGGPVNQPQHF. The CDR3 nucleotides are TGTGCCAGCTCAGGCGGCGGCCCTGTCAATCAGCCCCAGCATTTT.

The rearrangement links TRBV19 to TRBJ1-1; D possibly corresponds to TRBD1 (6 bases). Germline-derived CDR1 and CDR2 are LNHDA and SQIVND (reference sequence). V lost 7 bases, J lost 1 base, and 19 bases lay in between. The CDR3 totals 16 residues. CDR3 in DNA: TGTGCCAGTACCCTCGGGGGGCGACTGGGGAACACTGAAGCTTTCTTT. Translation: CASTLGGRLGNTEAFF.

This clone turned up a few times. The chain links TRBV7-9 to TRBJ2-7; 7 bases agree with TRBD2. The CDR3 extends over 15 amino acids. The V gene end was trimmed by 5 bases and the J gene end by 0 bases; junction bases not matched to a gene: 7. The V gene's germline CDR1 is SEHNR and CDR2 FQNEAQ (reference sequence). The CDR3 sequence: CASSDWGGPSYEQYF. CDR3 in DNA: TGTGCCAGCAGCGATTGGGGGGGTCCCTCCTACGAGCAGTACTTC.

The gene calls are TRBV11-2 and TRBJ2-7; 7 nucleotides align to TRBD1. The length of the CDR3 is 16 residues. The germline gives CDR1 SGHAT, CDR2 FQNNGV. V lost 5 bases, J lost 3 bases, and 13 bases stayed unmatched. CDR3 nucleotides: TGTGCCAGCAGCCCTTACAGGGGATTCGCTCTCTACGAGCAGTACTTC. Translating gives CASSPYRGFALYEQYF.

The chain combines TRBV9 with TRBJ2-6; D is perhaps TRBD1 (5 bases). The germline V gene has CDR1 SGDLS and CDR2 YYNGEE. The CDR3 sequence is 15 residues long. The V end was cut by 3 bases, the J end by 4 bases, with 11 bases between. The CDR3 sequence: CASSGQGAGANVLTF. The CDR3, as DNA: TGTGCCAGCAGCGGCCAGGGCGCCGGGGCCAACGTCCTGACTTTC.

The chain has TRBV11-3 and TRBJ2-3; 7 nucleotides line up with TRBD2. Germline values: CDR1 SGHNT, CDR2 YENEEA. This CDR3 has 14 residues. V shed 5 bases, J shed 3 bases, and the junction held 5 bases outside the gene matches. The DNA for the CDR3 is TGTGCCAGCAGCCGGGGACTACGAACAGATACGCAGTATTTT. This gives the protein CASSRGLRTDTQYF.

This clone occurred a few times. This sequence joins TRBV9 and TRBJ1-2; tentative D call: TRBD1 (6 bases). The germline V gene encodes CDR1 SGDLS and CDR2 YYNGEE. The CDR3 has 14 residues. V lost 3 bases to trimming and J lost 8 bases, with 17 bases between them. Here the CDR3 DNA reads TGTGCCAGCAGCGGTGACAGGACCTTAGGGGGCTACACCTTC. Amino acid sequence: CASSGDRTLGGYTF.

As DNA, the CDR3 is TGTGCCAGCCTAAAGGGGGACAGGGGAGACTATGGCTACACCTTC. Its translation is CASLKGDRGDYGYTF. V usage is TRBV28 and J usage is TRBJ1-2; 10 bases fit TRBD1. This CDR3 has 15 residues. The trim removed 8 bases at V and 3 bases at J, leaving 9 bases unmatched. Germline V gene lookup returns CDR1 MDHEN and CDR2 SYDVKM.

The chain joins TRBV28 to TRBJ2-7; 7 bases agree with TRBD1. From germline, CDR1 is MDHEN and CDR2 SYDVKM. The CDR3 is 13 amino acids. Losses at the gene ends were 8 bases for V and 3 bases for J; bases not matched to a gene: 7. The CDR3 region has the DNA TGTGCCAGCCGAACCGGGACAGTCTACGAGCAGTACTTC. It translates to CASRTGTVYEQYF.

This clone was recorded once. V gene TRBV28 combines with J gene TRBJ2-3; no definite D call. Trimming took 5 bases from V and 4 from J, leaving 16 bases between them. The CDR3 consists of 15 residues. CDR1 is MDHEN, CDR2 SYDVKM, per germline. The CDR3 coding sequence is TGTGCCAGCAGTCTGAGTTCCACGATGGCAGATACGCAGTATTTT. Amino acids: CASSLSSTMADTQYF.

The rearrangement joins TRBV6-1 to TRBJ1-2, with D possibly being TRBD1 (6 bases). The germline gives CDR1 MNHNS, CDR2 SASEGT. V was trimmed by 6 bases and J by 4 bases, leaving 12 bases between them. There are 13 residues in the CDR3. Here the CDR3 DNA reads TGTGCCAGCAGCGAGATACAGGGCTATGGCTACACCTTC. It is translated as CASSEIQGYGYTF.

The V and J genes are TRBV28 and TRBJ2-1; the match to TRBD2 covers 7 bases. This CDR3 is 16 amino acids long. V lost 6 bases, J lost 0 bases, and 8 bases stayed unmatched. Germline V gene data show CDR1 as MDHEN and CDR2 as SYDVKM. CDR3 region: CASRPLAAFSYNEQFF. CDR3 sequence (DNA): TGTGCCAGCAGACCCCTAGCGGCTTTCTCCTACAATGAGCAGTTCTTC.